These 21 T cell receptor beta chains were sequenced from one sample in a study of cytomegalovirus exposure and HLA in healthy donors. The primer mix had 60 Vbeta and 13 Jbeta primers. The table came from immunoSEQ multiplex PCR; TCRdb's copy has only in-frame clones and leaves some out. The table includes roughly 71,000 clones, approximately 70% detected once. The sequencing sample was made of PBMCs. The receptors here all came from a man between 40 and 49 years old in good health and CMV-seropositive.

The genes are TRBV9 and TRBJ1-1; D is unclear. CDR3 length: 13 residues. CDR1 and CDR2 (germline): SGDLS, YYNGEE. The V gene lost 0 bases and the J gene lost 0 bases, with 3 bases spanning the gap. CDR3: CASSVGMNTEAFF. The DNA of the CDR3 is TGTGCCAGCAGCGTAGGTATGAACACTGAAGCTTTCTTT.

This clone has just a few counts. This CDR3 reads CASSPRTGPTGELFF. The DNA for the CDR3 is TGTGCCAGCAGCCCTCGGACAGGGCCGACCGGGGAGCTGTTTTTT. The chain recombines TRBV11-3 with TRBJ2-2; 8 positions agree with TRBD1. Germline CDR1 reads SGHNT; CDR2 reads YENEEA. This CDR3 has 15 residues. Trimming removed 5 bases from V and 5 bases from J; junction bases left unmatched: 7.

This clone came up a few times. The J gene is TRBJ1-3, the V gene TRBV5-1; D ambiguous. This CDR3 has 15 residues. Per the germline V gene, CDR1 is SGHRS and CDR2 is YFSETQ. V was trimmed by 6 bases and J by 3 bases, leaving 16 bases between them. In DNA form, the CDR3 reads TGCGCCAGCAACCCCGGGGAGACCGATGGAAACACCATATATTTT. This translates into CASNPGETDGNTIYF.

This chain joins TRBV5-8 and TRBJ2-1; D not resolved. Germline-derived CDR1 and CDR2 are SGHTS and YDEGEE. V shed 0 bases and J shed 0 bases, with 7 bases lying between them. The CDR3 sequence is 15 residues long. CDR3 region: CASSLGVSSYNEQFF. CDR3 bases: TGTGCCAGCAGCTTGGGTGTCAGCTCCTACAATGAGCAGTTCTTC.

This clone appeared a single time. The J gene is TRBJ1-4, the V gene TRBV19; maybe TRBD1 (6 bases). Trimming shortened V by 4 bases and J by 3 bases, and 12 bases separated the two germline ends. From germline, CDR1 is LNHDA and CDR2 SQIVND (reference sequence). The CDR3 consists of 15 residues. For the CDR3, the DNA is TGTGCCAGTAGTACCCAGGGGTACTCTAATGAAAAACTGTTTTTT. Its protein product is CASSTQGYSNEKLFF.

The chain joins TRBV15 to TRBJ2-7, with D tentatively TRBD2 (6 bases). The V gene's germline CDR1 is LNHNV and CDR2 YYDKDF (reference sequence). Trimming took 8 bases from V and 2 from J, leaving 16 bases between them. This CDR3 has 14 residues. The CDR3 is CATSEGGATYEQYF. The CDR3 bases are TGTGCCACCTCGGAGGGCGGGGCAACCTACGAGCAGTACTTC.

The chain carries TRBV28 and TRBJ1-6; 8 nucleotides agree with TRBD1. This CDR3 is built from 16 residues. CDR1 and CDR2 from the germline V gene are MDHEN and SYDVKM. Unmatched junction bases numbered 5, after V lost 5 bases and J lost 2 bases. The CDR3 here is CASSGQGKTYNSPLHF. In DNA, the CDR3 is TGTGCCAGCAGTGGACAGGGAAAAACCTATAATTCACCCCTCCACTTT.

V and J are TRBV9 and TRBJ2-1; 11 nucleotides line up with TRBD2. This CDR3 spans 15 amino acids. V dropped 0 bases and J dropped 8; count of bases not matched to a gene: 4. Germline-derived CDR1 and CDR2 are SGDLS and YYNGEE. The CDR3: CASSVVAGGMDEQFF. CDR3 nucleotides: TGTGCCAGCAGCGTAGTAGCGGGGGGGATGGATGAGCAGTTCTTC.

About this clone itself: Other DNA sequences in this specimen translate into the identical CDR3. The V gene is TRBV7-2, the J gene TRBJ2-3; 14 bases line up with TRBD2. The V and J ends lost 6 bases and 13 bases, in that order; junction bases with no gene match: 9. Germline-derived CDR1 and CDR2 are SGHTA and FQGNSA. The CDR3 runs to 14 residues. In nucleotides, the CDR3 is TGTGCCAGCAGTTCGACTAGCGGGGGGGCCAAGAAGTATTTT. Protein product: CASSSTSGGAKKYF.

V usage is TRBV7-2 and J usage is TRBJ1-6; 7 bases match TRBD1. Germline assignment: CDR1 SGHTA and CDR2 FQGNSA. This CDR3 has 15 amino acids. V was pared by 5 bases and J by 7 bases, with 8 bases of the junction left unmatched. CDR3 bases: TGTGCCAGCAGCCAGCGACAGGGACAGAATTCACCCCTCCACTTT. It encodes CASSQRQGQNSPLHF.

The chain recombines TRBV28 with TRBJ1-2; TRBD1 matches 8 bases. V shed 3 bases, J shed 3 bases, and the junction held 3 bases outside the gene matches. CDR3 length equals 14 residues. The V gene's germline CDR1 is MDHEN and CDR2 SYDVKM. CDR3 in DNA: TGTGCCAGCAGTTTCGACAGGGGTGACTATGGCTACACCTTC. It encodes CASSFDRGDYGYTF.

The J gene is TRBJ2-7, the V gene TRBV25-1; 8 bases line up with TRBD2. V trimming: 4 bases; J trimming: 2 bases; junction bases outside the gene matches: 4. Germline V gene data show CDR1 as MGHDK and CDR2 as SYGVNS. The CDR3 sequence is 14 residues long. CDR3 residues: CASSVPGGTYEQYF. The CDR3 DNA follows: TGTGCCAGCAGTGTCCCGGGGGGGACCTACGAGCAGTACTTC.

The genes are TRBV5-6 and TRBJ2-3, with a possible D match to TRBD2 (6 bases). The V end lost 3 bases, the J end lost 0 bases, and 14 bases lay between the germline ends. Germline loops: CDR1 SGHDT, CDR2 YYEEEE. The CDR3 is 16 residues long. CDR3 in amino acids: CASSWGLARSTDTQYF. Written as DNA, the CDR3 is TGTGCCAGCAGCTGGGGCCTAGCGCGGAGCACAGATACGCAGTATTTT.

V and J are TRBV27 and TRBJ1-2; a possible D gene is TRBD1 (6 bases). Germline loops: CDR1 MNHEY, CDR2 SMNVEV (reference sequence). The length of the CDR3 is 14 residues. With 5 bases removed from V and 1 base from J, the gap between germline ends came to 11 bases. The CDR3 DNA is TGTGCCAGCAGTAAGGGGGACGGTAACTATGGCTACACCTTC. This encodes CASSKGDGNYGYTF.

The rearrangement links TRBV4-1 to TRBJ2-1, with TRBD1 matching over 10 bases. This CDR3 contains 14 residues. The V gene end was trimmed by 4 bases and the J gene end by 7 bases; junction bases not matched to a gene: 4. The germline CDR1 and CDR2 sequences are MGHRA and YSYEKL. The CDR3 DNA is TGCGCCAGCAGCCCTGGGACAGGGGCGAATGAGCAGTTCTTC. As protein: CASSPGTGANEQFF.

This rearrangement joins TRBV4-1 to TRBJ2-1; 12 bases map to TRBD2. Germline-derived CDR1 and CDR2 are MGHRA and YSYEKL. The V and J ends lost 3 bases and 4 bases, in that order; junction bases with no gene match: 7. The CDR3 loop spans 17 amino acids. CDR3 nucleotide sequence: TGCGCCAGCAGCCAGACTAGCGGGGGCCCCCCTTACAATGAGCAGTTCTTC. It specifies CASSQTSGGPPYNEQFF.

This clone was counted between two and nine times. The genes are TRBV6-5 and TRBJ1-5; no firm D call. V lost 5 bases and J 0 bases, leaving 8 bases between the germline ends. Germline V gives CDR1 MNHEY, CDR2 SVGAGI. CDR3 length: 14 amino acids. The CDR3 reads CASSDDNSNQPQHF. CDR3 nucleotides: TGTGCCAGCAGTGACGACAATAGCAATCAGCCCCAGCATTTT.

The chain employs TRBV4-2 and TRBJ1-1; 9 bases are shared with TRBD1. Germline lookup yields CDR1 LGHNA and CDR2 YNFKEQ. This CDR3 is built from 17 residues. V lost 0 bases and J lost 3; bases outside the gene matches: 8. For the CDR3, the DNA is TGTGCCAGCAGCCAAGAGGGGACAGGGAGACTTTACACTGAAGCTTTCTTT. This translates into CASSQEGTGRLYTEAFF.

V and J are TRBV2 and TRBJ1-2; 8 bases align to TRBD1. Germline CDR1 reads SNHLY; CDR2 reads FYNNEI. CDR3 length: 13 amino acids. With V trimmed by 6 bases and J by 8 bases, 8 bases remained unmatched. CDR3 DNA: TGTGCCAGCAGCCCTGGACAGGGTCGAGGCTACACCTTC. Encoded protein: CASSPGQGRGYTF.

This chain connects TRBV5-6 to TRBJ1-4; no firm D call. The CDR3 spans 14 residues. CDR1 is SGHDT and CDR2 is YYEEEE in the germline V gene. The V and J ends lost 3 bases and 11 bases respectively, with 17 bases between them. The CDR3 DNA reads TGTGCCAGCAGCTCTCCACAAGAGGGAGGGAAACTGTTTTTT. Translation: CASSSPQEGGKLFF.

J is TRBJ2-7 and V is TRBV19; TRBD1 is a possible D gene (6 bases). The V gene lost 4 bases and the J gene lost 3 bases, with 10 bases spanning the gap. The CDR3 runs 13 residues. CDR1 is LNHDA, CDR2 SQIVND, per germline (reference sequence). The CDR3 loop reads CASSNGQRYEQYF. Here the CDR3 DNA reads TGTGCCAGTAGTAACGGACAGCGCTACGAGCAGTACTTC. The whole variable domain, remainder taken from reference TRBV19 and TRBJ2-7, is DGGITQSPKYLFRKEGQNVTLSCEQNLNHDAMYWYRQDPGQGLRLIYYSQIVNDFQKGDIAEGYSVSREKKESFPLTVTSAQKNPTAFYLCASSNGQRYEQYFGPGTRLTVT.